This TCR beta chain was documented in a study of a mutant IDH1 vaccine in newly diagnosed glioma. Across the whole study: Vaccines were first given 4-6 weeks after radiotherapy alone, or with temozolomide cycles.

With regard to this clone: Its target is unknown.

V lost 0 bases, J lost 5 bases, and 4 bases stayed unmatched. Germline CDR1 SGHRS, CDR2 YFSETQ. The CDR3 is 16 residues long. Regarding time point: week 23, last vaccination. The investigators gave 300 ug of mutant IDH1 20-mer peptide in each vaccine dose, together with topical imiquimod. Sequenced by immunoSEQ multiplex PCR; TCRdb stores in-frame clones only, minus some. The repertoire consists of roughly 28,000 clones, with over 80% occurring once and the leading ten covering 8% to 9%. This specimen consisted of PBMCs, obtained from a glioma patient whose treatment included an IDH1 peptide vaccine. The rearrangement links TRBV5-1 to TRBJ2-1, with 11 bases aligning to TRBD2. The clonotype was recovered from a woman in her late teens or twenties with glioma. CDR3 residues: CASSLVDSGGDNEQFF. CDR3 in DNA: TGCGCCAGCAGCTTGGTAGATAGCGGGGGGGACAATGAGCAGTTCTTC.